Given below is one T cell receptor (beta chain) in context. The data stem from a study of technical replicates of blood from several donors. The CDR3 length is 15 residues. Germline V lookup: CDR1 SGHAT, CDR2 FQNNGV. The V end lost 5 bases, the J end lost 0 bases, and 13 bases lay between the germline ends. Libraries were prepared by immunoSEQ multiplex PCR; TCRdb keeps only in-frame clonotypes and omits some of them. Here the sample spans roughly 66,000 clones, approximately 84% being singletons. The sample taken for sequencing was PBMCs. The J gene is TRBJ1-2, the V gene TRBV11-2; D unresolved. The receptor was isolated from a human donor in good health. Some clones in this sample may be carry-over from other donors' samples. CDR3 in amino acids: CASSTGGGANYGYTF. The CDR3 DNA reads as TGTGCCAGCAGCACGGGCGGAGGAGCTAACTATGGCTACACCTTC.